The rows below give T cell receptor beta chains drawn from one sample of a study of blood T cell repertoires in COVID-19. Profiled with immunoSEQ multiplex PCR; TCRdb holds only in-frame clones, not every one. This table has about 240,000 clones, 83% appearing once. The material sequenced was PBMCs or T cells enriched from blood (not recorded which). The receptors were sampled from a woman aged 40 to 49 who had been exposed to COVID-19. The CDR3 runs from the conserved cysteine through the conserved F or W. The order of the fields is clone size, D gene, V gene, J gene, CDR3 DNA, CDR3 protein. The D gene is left open where the match is weak. For some rows the clone size is stated as once, few or many, or as a class when expanded; others skip it.

abundance: -
d_gene: TRBD2
v_gene: TRBV5-4
j_gene: TRBJ2-3
CDR3nt: TGTGCCAGCAGCTTATTAGCGGGGGAATCTAGCACAGATACGCAGTATTTT
CDR3aa: CASSLLAGESSTDTQYF

abundance: -
d_gene: -
v_gene: TRBV6-5
j_gene: TRBJ1-2
CDR3nt: TGTGCCAGCAGGGCTGAGGGATGGTCTGGCTACACCTTC
CDR3aa: CASRAEGWSGYTF

abundance: -
d_gene: TRBD2
v_gene: TRBV7-2
j_gene: TRBJ2-5
CDR3nt: TGTGCCAGCAGCTTATGGGGGGGTTTGGGACAAGAGACCCAGTACTTC
CDR3aa: CASSLWGGLGQETQYF

abundance: -
d_gene: -
v_gene: TRBV12-3/TRBV12-4
j_gene: TRBJ1-3
CDR3nt: TGTGCCAGCACCTCCCCTGGAAACACCATATATTTT
CDR3aa: CASTSPGNTIYF

abundance: -
d_gene: TRBD2
v_gene: TRBV4-2
j_gene: TRBJ2-7
CDR3nt: TGTGCCAGCAGCCAAGAAGGCGGGGGGGGCCCCCTCTACGAGCAGTACTTC
CDR3aa: CASSQEGGGGPLYEQYF

abundance: few
d_gene: TRBD2
v_gene: TRBV28
j_gene: TRBJ2-3
CDR3nt: TGTGCCAGCAGTTCTCGTTGGAGCGGGGGGGCAGCAGATACGCAGTATTTT
CDR3aa: CASSSRWSGGAADTQYF

abundance: few
d_gene: TRBD2
v_gene: TRBV24-1
j_gene: TRBJ2-1
CDR3nt: TGTGCCACCAGTGATTTGACTAGCGGGGGGACGGAGCAGTTCTTC
CDR3aa: CATSDLTSGGTEQFF

abundance: -
d_gene: -
v_gene: TRBV30
j_gene: TRBJ1-3
CDR3nt: TGTGCCTGGGGCACAGGATTCTCTGGAAACACCATATATTTT
CDR3aa: CAWGTGFSGNTIYF

abundance: -
d_gene: -
v_gene: TRBV4-1
j_gene: TRBJ1-2
CDR3nt: TGCGCCAGCAGCCAAGACAGGGGAACGTATGGCTACACCTTC
CDR3aa: CASSQDRGTYGYTF

abundance: once
d_gene: -
v_gene: TRBV28
j_gene: TRBJ2-7
CDR3nt: TGTGCCAGCAGTTCCTATAGCCGGGGCTCCTACGAGCAGTACTTC
CDR3aa: CASSSYSRGSYEQYF

abundance: -
d_gene: TRBD2
v_gene: TRBV12-5
j_gene: TRBJ2-3
CDR3nt: TGTGCTAGTGGGGCCTTAGCGGGGGCGGATACGCAGTATTTT
CDR3aa: CASGALAGADTQYF

abundance: -
d_gene: TRBD2
v_gene: TRBV5-8
j_gene: TRBJ2-7
CDR3nt: TGTGCCAGCAGCTCCGGGACTACCAACAACGGAGAGCAGTACTTC
CDR3aa: CASSSGTTNNGEQYF

abundance: once
d_gene: -
v_gene: TRBV7-3
j_gene: TRBJ1-1
CDR3nt: TGTGCCAGCAGCTTAACCCCATCCATGAACACTGAAGCTTTCTTT
CDR3aa: CASSLTPSMNTEAFF

abundance: few
d_gene: TRBD1
v_gene: TRBV30
j_gene: TRBJ2-4
CDR3nt: TGTGCCTGGAGTGCGGGACAGGGGGGCAGTGACATTCAGTACTTC
CDR3aa: CAWSAGQGGSDIQYF

abundance: -
d_gene: -
v_gene: TRBV5-1
j_gene: TRBJ2-7
CDR3nt: TGCGCCAGCAGCTTGACGGTGAGCTCCTACGAGCAGTACTTC
CDR3aa: CASSLTVSSYEQYF

abundance: -
d_gene: TRBD1
v_gene: TRBV5-1
j_gene: TRBJ2-5
CDR3nt: TGCGCCAGCAGCACGGGGACAGGGGGTGAGACCCAGTACTTC
CDR3aa: CASSTGTGGETQYF

abundance: -
d_gene: TRBD1
v_gene: TRBV7-3
j_gene: TRBJ1-1
CDR3nt: TGTGCCAGCAGCCAGCACAGGGGGCCGAACACTGAAGCTTTCTTT
CDR3aa: CASSQHRGPNTEAFF

abundance: -
d_gene: -
v_gene: TRBV9
j_gene: TRBJ1-6
CDR3nt: TGTGCCAGCAGCGTAGGTCAATATAATTCACCCCTCCACTTT
CDR3aa: CASSVGQYNSPLHF

abundance: -
d_gene: TRBD1
v_gene: TRBV7-6
j_gene: TRBJ2-2
CDR3nt: TGTGCCAGCAGCCCTCGTACGACGGGACAGTTCAACACCGGGGAGCTGTTTTTT
CDR3aa: CASSPRTTGQFNTGELFF

abundance: -
d_gene: -
v_gene: TRBV5-4
j_gene: TRBJ2-5
CDR3nt: TGTGCCAGCAGCCCCCCGGTTCCGGGAGCAGAGACCCAGTACTTC
CDR3aa: CASSPPVPGAETQYF

abundance: few
d_gene: -
v_gene: TRBV10-3
j_gene: TRBJ1-2
CDR3nt: TGTGCCATCACCCCGACGGACAAAGCTAACTATGGCTACACCTTC
CDR3aa: CAITPTDKANYGYTF

abundance: -
d_gene: TRBD1
v_gene: TRBV27
j_gene: TRBJ2-7
CDR3nt: TGTGCCAGCAGTTTAAGGGGGCCCTACGAGCAGTACTTC
CDR3aa: CASSLRGPYEQYF

abundance: -
d_gene: TRBD2
v_gene: TRBV5-5
j_gene: TRBJ2-1
CDR3nt: TGTGCCAGCAGCCTCGGTTTGGCTAGCGGACCGGGGGAGCAGTTCTTC
CDR3aa: CASSLGLASGPGEQFF

abundance: -
d_gene: TRBD1
v_gene: TRBV9
j_gene: TRBJ1-2
CDR3nt: TGTGCCAGCAGCGCCGGAAACAGGGGGCTAGTCTATGGCTACACCTTC
CDR3aa: CASSAGNRGLVYGYTF

abundance: -
d_gene: TRBD1
v_gene: TRBV28
j_gene: TRBJ2-5
CDR3nt: TGTGCCAGTAAACAGGGGCGCCCTGGGGAGACCCAGTACTTC
CDR3aa: CASKQGRPGETQYF

abundance: -
d_gene: -
v_gene: TRBV19
j_gene: TRBJ2-7
CDR3nt: TGTGCCAGTAGTATAGGGGACACCTACGAGCAGTACTTC
CDR3aa: CASSIGDTYEQYF

abundance: -
d_gene: -
v_gene: TRBV12-5
j_gene: TRBJ1-6
CDR3nt: TGTGCTAGTGGTTTGGTCCCAGATTCACCCCTCCACTTT
CDR3aa: CASGLVPDSPLHF

abundance: -
d_gene: TRBD2
v_gene: TRBV7-6
j_gene: TRBJ2-3
CDR3nt: TGTGCCAGCAGCTCCTTGACTAGCGGGGGGTTCCGGGATACGCAGTATTTT
CDR3aa: CASSSLTSGGFRDTQYF

abundance: -
d_gene: -
v_gene: TRBV27
j_gene: TRBJ1-4
CDR3nt: TGTGCCAGCAGTTTAGTTGGCACGCTAACTAATGAAAAACTGTTTTTT
CDR3aa: CASSLVGTLTNEKLFF

abundance: -
d_gene: -
v_gene: TRBV2
j_gene: TRBJ1-1
CDR3nt: TGTGCCAGCAGTGGAGAAGGGAGTGAAGCTTTCTTT
CDR3aa: CASSGEGSEAFF

abundance: -
d_gene: TRBD2
v_gene: TRBV5-6
j_gene: TRBJ2-3
CDR3nt: TGTGCCAGCAGCTTGGCCCGGCTAGCGGGTAGCACAGATACGCAGTATTTT
CDR3aa: CASSLARLAGSTDTQYF

abundance: -
d_gene: -
v_gene: TRBV11-2
j_gene: TRBJ1-2
CDR3nt: TGTGCCAGCAGCTTATCCCCAGCTAACTATGGCTACACCTTC
CDR3aa: CASSLSPANYGYTF

abundance: -
d_gene: -
v_gene: TRBV11-3
j_gene: TRBJ2-3
CDR3nt: TGTGCCAGCAGCTTAGAGACAGGCCCGCAGTATTTT
CDR3aa: CASSLETGPQYF

abundance: few
d_gene: TRBD1
v_gene: TRBV6-1
j_gene: TRBJ1-2
CDR3nt: TGTGCCAGCAGTGAATCGACAGGGAGTGGGTATGGCTACACCTTC
CDR3aa: CASSESTGSGYGYTF

abundance: -
d_gene: -
v_gene: TRBV2
j_gene: TRBJ1-2
CDR3nt: TGTGCCAGCAGAGGAGGGGCAGGTGATGGCTACACCTTC
CDR3aa: CASRGGAGDGYTF

abundance: -
d_gene: TRBD1
v_gene: TRBV3-1/TRBV3-2
j_gene: TRBJ2-1
CDR3nt: TGTGCCAGCAGCCCAGGGACAGGGGGGTACAATGAGCAGTTCTTC
CDR3aa: CASSPGTGGYNEQFF

abundance: -
d_gene: TRBD1
v_gene: TRBV7-9
j_gene: TRBJ2-1
CDR3nt: TGTGCCAGCAGCTTAAGACTGGGACAGGGTCTCTACAATGAGCAGTTCTTC
CDR3aa: CASSLRLGQGLYNEQFF

abundance: few
d_gene: -
v_gene: TRBV6-5
j_gene: TRBJ2-2
CDR3nt: TGTGCCAGCGCCGGGGGTTGGACCGGGGAGCTGTTTTTT
CDR3aa: CASAGGWTGELFF

abundance: -
d_gene: -
v_gene: TRBV6-5
j_gene: TRBJ1-1
CDR3nt: TGTGCCAGCAGTTACGGGCCCGGTTATGGGGGCTCTGAAGCTTTCTTT
CDR3aa: CASSYGPGYGGSEAFF

abundance: -
d_gene: TRBD2
v_gene: TRBV13
j_gene: TRBJ2-3
CDR3nt: TGTGCCAGCAGCTTAGGGCCGAGCGGGACCGCCATCGCGCAGTATTTT
CDR3aa: CASSLGPSGTAIAQYF

abundance: -
d_gene: TRBD1
v_gene: TRBV27
j_gene: TRBJ1-2
CDR3nt: TGTGCCAGCAGCCGCGGACAGGGTGTTGGCTACACCTTC
CDR3aa: CASSRGQGVGYTF

abundance: -
d_gene: -
v_gene: TRBV28
j_gene: TRBJ2-5
CDR3nt: TGTGCCAGCAAGGGGGGGCGGGAGACCCAGTACTTC
CDR3aa: CASKGGRETQYF

abundance: -
d_gene: -
v_gene: TRBV4-1
j_gene: TRBJ1-1
CDR3nt: TGCGCCAGCAGCCAAGGCCCCGGGGGGCCGGAGGGCACTGAAGCTTTCTTT
CDR3aa: CASSQGPGGPEGTEAFF

abundance: -
d_gene: -
v_gene: TRBV10-3
j_gene: TRBJ1-2
CDR3nt: TGTGCCATCAGTGAGTCGGGCTTAACGCCAGCCTCTAACTATGGCTACACCTTC
CDR3aa: CAISESGLTPASNYGYTF

abundance: -
d_gene: -
v_gene: TRBV19
j_gene: TRBJ1-6
CDR3nt: TGTGCCAGTAGTTGGGGCAAAGGCTCCTATAATTCACCCCTCCACTTT
CDR3aa: CASSWGKGSYNSPLHF

abundance: -
d_gene: -
v_gene: TRBV9
j_gene: TRBJ1-6
CDR3nt: TGTGCCAGCAGCGTAGTCCCCGACAGTGGAAATTCACCCCTCCACTTT
CDR3aa: CASSVVPDSGNSPLHF

abundance: -
d_gene: -
v_gene: TRBV3-1/TRBV3-2
j_gene: TRBJ1-1
CDR3nt: TGTGCCAGCAGCCAGGGCCTTAAGGGGTTACTGAACACTGAAGCTTTCTTT
CDR3aa: CASSQGLKGLLNTEAFF

abundance: -
d_gene: -
v_gene: TRBV2
j_gene: TRBJ2-1
CDR3nt: TGTGCCAGCAGGACACTTCGTGAGGGCTACAATGAGCAGTTCTTC
CDR3aa: CASRTLREGYNEQFF

abundance: once
d_gene: -
v_gene: TRBV6-5
j_gene: TRBJ2-7
CDR3nt: TGTGCCAGCAGTTACGTTGGGGGAGGCGACGAGCAGTACTTC
CDR3aa: CASSYVGGGDEQYF

abundance: -
d_gene: TRBD1
v_gene: TRBV27
j_gene: TRBJ1-1
CDR3nt: TGTGCCAGCAGTTTGGTGGGACAGGGGAGGACTGAAGCTTTCTTT
CDR3aa: CASSLVGQGRTEAFF

abundance: -
d_gene: TRBD2
v_gene: TRBV11-2
j_gene: TRBJ2-3
CDR3nt: TGTGCCAGCAGCTCCCTCATTGGACTAGCGGGGACCCGCACAGATACGCAGTATTTT
CDR3aa: CASSSLIGLAGTRTDTQYF

abundance: -
d_gene: -
v_gene: TRBV23-1
j_gene: TRBJ2-7
CDR3nt: TGCGCCAGCAGTCAATTCCGCGCTTCGGGACTCGCCTACGAGCAGTACTTC
CDR3aa: CASSQFRASGLAYEQYF

abundance: -
d_gene: -
v_gene: TRBV7-8
j_gene: TRBJ2-3
CDR3nt: TGTGCCAGCAGCGCCGGTCGTTCGGATACGCAGTATTTT
CDR3aa: CASSAGRSDTQYF

abundance: -
d_gene: -
v_gene: TRBV15
j_gene: TRBJ1-2
CDR3nt: TGTGCCACCAGCAGCGTGACGGACACCTCTTACTATGGCTACACCTTC
CDR3aa: CATSSVTDTSYYGYTF